Sequencing of this TCR beta chain was carried out in a study of cytomegalovirus exposure and HLA in healthy donors. Study-level findings and limits: With later analysis, a missense DCLRE1C variant became linked to TCR beta V- and J-gene trimming. By HLA locus, TCR association rates varied in a later analysis, with DRB1 showing the most and HLA-C the fewest. Earlier analysis yielded a pattern in which most TCR beta V segments were productive about 90% or about 30% of the time. A later analysis appeared to link common viral pathogens to several of the most significant clusters.

V was clipped by 4 bases and J by 3 bases; unmatched bases: 6. The CDR3 contains 15 residues. The V gene's germline CDR1 is SGHTA and CDR2 FQGNSA. In the case of this clone: What it binds is not known.

Primers included in the PCR were 60 Vbeta and 13 Jbeta primers. The method was immunoSEQ multiplex PCR; TCRdb's version includes in-frame clones alone and lacks a portion of them. Of about 50,000 clones listed, roughly 80% are singletons. The material sequenced was PBMCs. J is TRBJ2-5 and V is TRBV7-2, with TRBD1 matching over 9 bases. This receptor was obtained from a woman aged 40 to 50 in good health and CMV-seropositive. CDR3 bases: TGTGCCAGCAGCTCCTCCCGGGACAGGGAAGAGACCCAGTACTTC. Translation gives CASSSSRDREETQYF.